The source of this T cell receptor beta chain is a study of post-analysis software for immune sequencing data. About the research overall: Both relapsing-remitting and secondary progressive multiple sclerosis featured among the disease courses, as did progressive-relapsing multiple sclerosis.

The germline gives CDR1 ENHRY, CDR2 SYGVKD. After removal of 4 bases from V and 1 base from J, the junction contained 0 bases not matched to a gene. The CDR3 length is 13 residues. This clonotype was picked up many times. Its antigen remains unknown. TCR beta cDNA libraries included unique molecular identifiers. Roughly 500,000 cDNA molecules were obtained per 1 to 10 million input T cells. TCRdb ran MiXCR on the PCR reads and lists one entry per CDR3 protein. Of around 500,000 distinct CDR3 sequences listed, around 36% are singletons. Regarding the study as a whole: Four or five TRBV segments, TRBV5-6, TRBV5-1 and TRBV20-1 among them, were found more frequent in patients than controls. Compared against controls, patients with multiple sclerosis displayed significantly lower normalized Chao1 diversity. By F measure, strong co-clustering occurred among samples prepared in the same batch.

Source material: blood. This sequence originates from a girl under 18 with multiple sclerosis. The gene calls are TRBV10-3 and TRBJ2-5; 7 bases are shared with TRBD1. CDR3 sequence reads: CAISGQGQETQYF. CDR3 DNA: TGTGCCATCAGTGGACAGGGCCAAGAGACCCAGTACTTC.